This T cell receptor beta chain was identified during a study of cytomegalovirus exposure and HLA in healthy donors. Donors in the study were healthy people who gave bone marrow. CDR3 length equals 17 residues. Trimming cost V 1 base and J 5 bases, with 19 bases left between them. In germline, CDR1 is SGHVS, CDR2 FNYEAQ. This clone occurred a few times. Its antigen is as yet unknown. PCR employed 60 Vbeta and 13 Jbeta primers. Produced via immunoSEQ multiplex PCR; TCRdb's table is partial and in-frame only. The top ten hold 1.4% to 1.5% of the sample, which has around 140,000 clones, roughly 80% seen once. Whole-study results and caveats: A later analysis by the authors found several of the most significant clusters apparently linked to common viral pathogens. Presence/absence analyses supposed approximately even sequencing depth among donors. Productive rates of about 87% or about 30% were seen for most TCR beta V segments in an earlier analysis.

The TCR sequence derives from a female donor in good health and CMV-seronegative. Sequencing was carried out using PBMCs. V usage is TRBV7-6 and J usage is TRBJ2-3, with a weak D call TRBD2 (6 bases). The CDR3 region is CASSLVVGSELGDTQYF. The CDR3 region has the DNA TGTGCCAGCAGCTTAGTGGTCGGGAGCGAATTGGGAGATACGCAGTATTTT.